These 27 T cell receptor beta chains share one sample of origin, sequenced in a study of CD8 T cells in ankylosing spondylitis. Each CDR3 protein is one row after TCRdb ran MiXCR on the 5' RACE reads. The profile shows 200,000 to 250,000 distinct CDR3 sequences, roughly a tenth of them singletons. The sequenced sample consisted of blood, either unsorted or a sorted T cell fraction (not recorded which). The origin of the receptors is a male donor with ankylosing spondylitis or in good health (not recorded which).

This clonotype was found many times. This chain joins TRBV21-1 and TRBJ1-4. TRBV21-1 has pseudogene status. CDR3 size: 13 residues. In DNA, the CDR3 is TGTGCCAGCAGCACTTTCCCTAATGAAAAACTGTTTTTT. This encodes CASSTFPNEKLFF.

This clonotype was recorded at least ten times. This sequence joins TRBV20-1 and TRBJ2-1; 8 nucleotides agree with TRBD1. The germline CDR1 and CDR2 sequences are DFQATT and SNEGSKA (reference sequence). The CDR3 runs 14 residues. V lost 1 base to trimming and J lost 10 bases; unmatched junction nucleotides: 9. CDR3 sequence: CSARATGQDGEQFF. The CDR3 coding sequence is TGCAGTGCTAGAGCTACGGGACAGGATGGCGAGCAGTTCTTC.

This clonotype was seen at least ten times. The chain combines TRBV10-3 with TRBJ2-3; tentatively, D is TRBD2 (7 bases). The germline V and J ends were trimmed by 2 bases and 1 base, with 13 bases remaining between them. This CDR3 is built from 16 residues. Looked up from germline, CDR1 is ENHRY and CDR2 is SYGVKD. The CDR3 loop reads CAISEGGAEGTDTQYF. As DNA, the CDR3 is TGTGCCATCAGTGAGGGGGGGGCAGAAGGCACAGATACGCAGTATTTT.

This clonotype has at least ten counts. This chain joins TRBV7-2 and TRBJ2-1, with a weak D call TRBD2 (5 bases). CDR1 is SGHTA, CDR2 FQGNSA, per germline. Trimming took 1 base from V and 12 from J, leaving 22 bases between them. This CDR3 spans 16 amino acids. The CDR3 sequence: CASSLVGGSSAYGQFF. The CDR3 DNA is TGTGCCAGCAGCTTAGTAGGCGGGTCTTCAGCGTATGGGCAGTTCTTC.

In its sample, this clonotype was seen many times. This chain uses TRBV12-3 or TRBV12-4 with TRBJ2-1; D is unclear. V shed 7 bases and J shed 9 bases, with 13 bases lying between them. This CDR3 is 12 amino acids long. CDR3 nucleotides: TGTGCCAGCACCAAATTGGCTGGTGAGCAGTTCTTC. Its protein product is CASTKLAGEQFF.

The V gene is TRBV24-1, the J gene TRBJ2-2; 7 bases match TRBD1. Germline CDR1 KGHDR, CDR2 SFDVKD. The CDR3 covers 17 residues. After removal of 0 bases from V and 4 bases from J, the junction contained 7 bases not matched to a gene. The CDR3 reads CATSDLAGDSSTGELFF. As DNA, the CDR3 is TGTGCCACCAGTGATTTGGCCGGGGACAGTAGCACCGGGGAGCTGTTTTTT.

The genes are TRBV7-3 and TRBJ2-7, with 9 bases fitting TRBD1. The CDR3 sequence is 15 residues long. J lost 6 bases, V lost 4 bases, and 10 bases had no gene match. Germline CDR1 reads SGHTA; CDR2 reads FQGTGA. As DNA, the CDR3 is TGTGCCAGCAGCTCGACAGGGGGTCCCTTCGGCGAGCAGTACTTC. This encodes CASSSTGGPFGEQYF. Together with reference TRBV7-3 and TRBJ2-7, the CDR3 gives the full variable domain: GAGVSQTPSNKVTEKGKYVELRCDPISGHTALYWYRQSLGQGPEFLIYFQGTGAADDSGLPNDRFFAVRPEGSVSTLKIQRTERGDSAVYLCASSSTGGPFGEQYFGPGTRLTVT.

This clonotype was found many times. J is TRBJ2-3 and V is TRBV7-2; TRBD2 is a possible D gene (6 bases). Per germline, CDR1 SGHTA and CDR2 FQGNSA. The CDR3 runs 15 residues. The V and J ends lost 1 base and 2 bases respectively, with 10 bases between them. As DNA, the CDR3 is TGTGCCAGCAGCTTAGTTGCGGGGCCCACAGATACGCAGTATTTT. Its protein is CASSLVAGPTDTQYF.

This clonotype was seen a handful of times. Just one base apart from a much larger clone, this may be a read error. The genes are TRBV5-1 and TRBJ2-3; D is undetermined. The germline V and J ends were trimmed by 0 bases and 1 base, with 3 bases remaining between them. Germline V CDR1 and CDR2: SGHRS, YFSETQ. CDR3 length: 13 residues. The CDR3 is CASSLEGTDTQYF. The CDR3 DNA follows: TGCGCCAGCAGCTTGGAAGGCACAGATACGCAGTATTTT.

In its sample, this clonotype was seen many times. The rearrangement joins TRBV7-3 to TRBJ1-1; tentative D call: TRBD1 (6 bases). Germline-derived CDR1 and CDR2 are SGHTA and FQGTGA. V lost 5 bases to trimming and J lost 7 bases, with 14 bases between them. This CDR3 contains 13 residues. CDR3 bases: TGTGCCAGCAGCCTACGAGAGGGGGGTGAAGCTTTCTTT. Translated: CASSLREGGEAFF.

This clonotype was seen more than once but under ten times. The V gene is TRBV14, the J gene TRBJ2-1, with D tentatively TRBD1 or TRBD2 (6 bases each). The CDR3 runs to 17 residues. CDR1 is SGHDN, CDR2 FVKESK, per germline. Trimming took off 3 bases at V and 7 bases at J, with 22 bases between the two ends. The CDR3 coding sequence is TGTGCCAGCAGCCACTTGGAGTGGACGGGGGCTAGGAATGAGCAGTTCTTC. It is translated as CASSHLEWTGARNEQFF.

As for this clonotype: An end of the junction does not agree with germline; a read error may underlie this. This chain connects TRBV20-1 to TRBJ2-1; 11 bases line up with TRBD2. The CDR3 is 15 amino acids. The germline CDR1 and CDR2 sequences are DFQATT and SNEGSKA (reference sequence). The CDR3 DNA reads as TGCTGTGCTAGGGACCTAGCGGGGGGCTATAATGAGCAGTTCTTC. It is translated as CCARDLAGGYNEQFF.

At least ten counts were recorded for this clonotype. The chain recombines TRBV7-9 with TRBJ1-6; tentative D call: TRBD1 (6 bases). V gave up 5 bases and J gave up 11 bases, with 13 bases separating them. Germline CDR1 is SEHNR and CDR2 is FQNEAQ (reference sequence). The CDR3 spans 13 residues. The CDR3 DNA sequence: TGTGCCAGCAGCCCTGACGGGGGGCCACCCCTCCACTTT. Its protein product is CASSPDGGPPLHF.

This clonotype was seen at least ten times. V is TRBV12-3 or TRBV12-4 and J is TRBJ1-4, with 8 bases matching TRBD1. The trim removed 8 bases at V and 4 bases at J, leaving 6 bases unmatched. The CDR3 has 14 residues. The CDR3 loop is CASRQGALNEKLFF. CDR3 in DNA: TGTGCCAGCCGGCAGGGGGCGCTTAATGAAAAACTGTTTTTT.

This clonotype was seen ten or more times. This chain joins TRBV20-1 and TRBJ2-2; TRBD2 is a possible D gene (6 bases). In germline, CDR1 is DFQATT, CDR2 SNEGSKA (reference sequence). The CDR3 contains 14 residues. The V end was cut by 6 bases, the J end by 7 bases, with 18 bases between. The CDR3 region is CSAPGVAVHGELFF. The CDR3 bases are TGCAGTGCCCCGGGGGTAGCGGTTCACGGGGAGCTGTTTTTT.

This clonotype has ten or more counts. The chain couples TRBV20-1 to TRBJ2-1; TRBD2 aligns across 8 bases. Germline CDR1 and CDR2: DFQATT and SNEGSKA (reference sequence). After removal of 0 bases from V and 7 bases from J, the junction contained 8 bases not matched to a gene. The CDR3 runs 15 residues. The CDR3 spells CSARDSGGGGNEQFF. The CDR3 DNA sequence: TGCAGTGCTAGAGATTCCGGGGGGGGAGGGAATGAGCAGTTCTTC.

This clonotype was seen a few times. J is TRBJ2-7 and V is TRBV9, with D perhaps matching TRBD2 (7 bases). This CDR3 comprises 15 residues. Germline V gene data show CDR1 as SGDLS and CDR2 as YYNGEE. The germline V and J ends were trimmed by 0 bases and 0 bases, with 10 bases remaining between them. The CDR3 reads CASSVEGGASYEQYF. The CDR3 region has the DNA TGTGCCAGCAGCGTAGAGGGGGGGGCCTCCTACGAGCAGTACTTC.

This clonotype came up many times. The J gene is TRBJ1-2, the V gene TRBV5-1; 10 nucleotides agree with TRBD1. CDR3 length equals 14 residues. Trimming took 2 bases from V and 5 from J; bases not matched to a gene: 3. Germline assignment: CDR1 SGHRS and CDR2 YFSETQ. The CDR3: CASSFDRGPYGYTF. The CDR3 DNA sequence: TGCGCCAGCAGCTTTGACAGGGGGCCTTATGGCTACACCTTC. The whole variable domain, filled in from reference TRBV5-1 and TRBJ1-2, reads KAGVTQTPRYLIKTRGQQVTLSCSPISGHRSVSWYQQTPGQGLQFLFEYFSETQRNKGNFPGRFSGRQFSNSRSEMNVSTLELGDSALYLCASSFDRGPYGYTFGSGTRLTVV.

In this sample, this clonotype turned up a few times. The CDR3 region has the DNA TGTGCCAGCAGCCCCAGGGGGGGTGGTGAAAAACTGTTTTTT. Its protein is CASSPRGGGEKLFF. The gene calls are TRBV7-2 and TRBJ1-4; 7 bases map to TRBD1. The CDR3 has 14 residues. After removal of 5 bases from V and 7 bases from J, the junction contained 7 bases not matched to a gene. The germline V gene encodes CDR1 SGHTA and CDR2 FQGNSA.

The chain links TRBV3-1 to TRBJ2-5; 11 positions match TRBD2. The CDR3 contains 15 residues. Trimming took 2 bases from V and 5 from J; bases not matched to a gene: 4. From germline, CDR1 is LGHDT and CDR2 YNNKEL (reference sequence). As DNA, the CDR3 is TGTGCCAGCAGCCAACGTAGCGGGGGGGCGGAGACCCAGTACTTC. Translated: CASSQRSGGAETQYF.

This clonotype has just a few counts. This sequence joins TRBV5-1 and TRBJ2-3; 7 nucleotides agree with TRBD1. This CDR3 is built from 15 residues. V lost 0 bases and J lost 4; bases outside the gene matches: 5. CDR1 is SGHRS and CDR2 is YFSETQ in the germline V gene. The CDR3 is CASSLEGAHSDTQYF. The CDR3, as DNA: TGCGCCAGCAGCTTGGAGGGGGCGCACTCAGATACGCAGTATTTT.

The gene calls are TRBV5-1 and TRBJ1-5; D possibly corresponds to TRBD1 (5 bases). The CDR3 consists of 16 residues. V was cut by 4 bases and J by 0 bases, with 14 bases left in between. Germline CDR1 reads SGHRS; CDR2 reads YFSETQ. This chain's CDR3 is CASSPTGEHSNQPQHF. The CDR3, as DNA: TGCGCCAGCAGCCCCACAGGAGAACATAGCAATCAGCCCCAGCATTTT.

The table lists this clonotype with a few counts. The chain uses TRBV5-1 and TRBJ1-1; 11 bases fit TRBD1. There are 16 residues in the CDR3. The germline V gene encodes CDR1 SGHRS and CDR2 YFSETQ. The V and J ends lost 4 bases and 3 bases, in that order; junction bases with no gene match: 8. This chain's CDR3 is CASSDRDRGFDTEAFF. CDR3 coding DNA: TGCGCCAGCAGCGACCGGGACAGGGGGTTCGACACTGAAGCTTTCTTT.

The V and J genes are TRBV5-1 and TRBJ2-2; possibly TRBD1 for D (6 bases). V was cut by 3 bases and J by 3 bases, with 12 bases left in between. This CDR3 comprises 15 residues. Per germline, CDR1 SGHRS and CDR2 YFSETQ. This CDR3 reads CASSSQGSDTGELFF. The CDR3 DNA reads TGCGCCAGCAGCTCCCAGGGGTCGGACACCGGGGAGCTGTTTTTT.

The chain couples TRBV2 to TRBJ2-1; D uncertain. V was pared by 5 bases and J by 0 bases, with 14 bases between. The CDR3 has 16 amino acids. Germline V lookup: CDR1 SNHLY, CDR2 FYNNEI. This CDR3 is CASSTSPTSSYNEQFF. Here the CDR3 DNA reads TGTGCCAGCAGTACCAGTCCTACGAGCTCCTACAATGAGCAGTTCTTC.

This clonotype was counted ten times or more. The chain uses TRBV7-3 and TRBJ2-1, with 7 bases aligning to TRBD2. Germline CDR1 and CDR2: SGHTA and FQGTGA. CDR3 length: 15 residues. Unmatched junction bases numbered 9, after V lost 6 bases and J lost 4 bases. As DNA, the CDR3 is TGTGCCAGCAGTCCAAGCGGGGATGGTTACAATGAGCAGTTCTTC. It is translated as CASSPSGDGYNEQFF. The full variable domain, completed using reference TRBV7-3 and TRBJ2-1, is GAGVSQTPSNKVTEKGKYVELRCDPISGHTALYWYRQSLGQGPEFLIYFQGTGAADDSGLPNDRFFAVRPEGSVSTLKIQRTERGDSAVYLCASSPSGDGYNEQFFGPGTRLTVL.

The chain combines TRBV12-3 or TRBV12-4 with TRBJ2-1; 8 positions agree with TRBD2. The CDR3 contains 17 residues. The ends lost 6 bases at V and 6 bases at J; junction bases unmatched: 16. CDR3 in DNA: TGTGCCAGCAGCCGCCCCCGGGGCAGCGGGGGTTCCAATGAGCAGTTCTTC. Translating it yields CASSRPRGSGGSNEQFF.